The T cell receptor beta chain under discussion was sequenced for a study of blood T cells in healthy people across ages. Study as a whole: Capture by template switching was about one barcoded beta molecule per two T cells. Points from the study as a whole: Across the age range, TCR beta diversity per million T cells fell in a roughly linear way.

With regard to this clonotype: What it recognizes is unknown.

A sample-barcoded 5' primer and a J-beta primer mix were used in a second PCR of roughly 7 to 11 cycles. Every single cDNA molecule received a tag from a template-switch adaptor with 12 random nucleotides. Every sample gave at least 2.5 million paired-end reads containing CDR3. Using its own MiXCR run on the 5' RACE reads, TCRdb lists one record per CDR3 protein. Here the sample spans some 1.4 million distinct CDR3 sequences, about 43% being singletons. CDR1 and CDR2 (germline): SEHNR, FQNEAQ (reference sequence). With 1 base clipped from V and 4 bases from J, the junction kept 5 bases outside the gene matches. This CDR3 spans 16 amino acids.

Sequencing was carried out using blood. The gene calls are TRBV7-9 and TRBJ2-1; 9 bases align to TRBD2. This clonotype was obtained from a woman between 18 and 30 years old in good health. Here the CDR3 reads CASSLGGGRVYNEQFF. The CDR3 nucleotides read TGTGCCAGCAGCTTAGGGGGCGGGAGGGTATACAATGAGCAGTTCTTC. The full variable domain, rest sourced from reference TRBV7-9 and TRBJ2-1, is DTGVSQNPRHKITKRGQNVTFRCDPISEHNRLYWYRQTLGQGPEFLTYFQNEAQLEKSRLLSDRFSAERPKGSFSTLEIQRTEQGDSAMYLCASSLGGGRVYNEQFFGPGTRLTVL.